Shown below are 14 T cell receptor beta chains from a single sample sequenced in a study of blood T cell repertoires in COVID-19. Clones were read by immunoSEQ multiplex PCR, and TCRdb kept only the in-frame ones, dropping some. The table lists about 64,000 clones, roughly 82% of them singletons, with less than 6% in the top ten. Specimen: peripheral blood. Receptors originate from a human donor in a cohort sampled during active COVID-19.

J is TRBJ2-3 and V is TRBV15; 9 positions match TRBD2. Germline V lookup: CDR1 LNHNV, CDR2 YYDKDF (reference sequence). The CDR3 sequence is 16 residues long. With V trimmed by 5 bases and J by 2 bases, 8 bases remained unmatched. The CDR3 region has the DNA TGTGCCACCAGCGGGATAGCGGGGGTTCCCACAGATACGCAGTATTTT. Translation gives CATSGIAGVPTDTQYF.

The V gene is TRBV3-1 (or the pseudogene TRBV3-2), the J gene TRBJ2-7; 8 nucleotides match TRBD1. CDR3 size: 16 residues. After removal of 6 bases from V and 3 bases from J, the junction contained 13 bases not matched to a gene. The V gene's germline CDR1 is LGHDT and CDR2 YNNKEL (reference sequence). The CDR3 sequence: CASSQWRTGSFYEQYF. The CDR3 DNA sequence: TGTGCCAGCAGTCAATGGAGGACAGGGAGCTTCTACGAGCAGTACTTC.

CDR3 sequence (DNA): TGCGCCAGCAGCCCAAATAGCGGGGGGGCGGTCGAGCAGTACTTC. It translates to CASSPNSGGAVEQYF. The chain is built from TRBV4-3 and TRBJ2-7, with 11 bases identical to TRBD2. With V trimmed by 4 bases and J by 6 bases, 8 bases remained unmatched. Germline-derived CDR1 and CDR2 are LGHNA and YSLEER. This CDR3 comprises 15 residues.

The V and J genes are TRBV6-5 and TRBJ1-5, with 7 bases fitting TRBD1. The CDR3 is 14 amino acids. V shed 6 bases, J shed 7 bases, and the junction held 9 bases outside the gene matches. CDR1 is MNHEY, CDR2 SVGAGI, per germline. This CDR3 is CASRWQGVEQPQHF. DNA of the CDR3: TGTGCCAGCAGGTGGCAGGGGGTTGAGCAGCCCCAGCATTTT.

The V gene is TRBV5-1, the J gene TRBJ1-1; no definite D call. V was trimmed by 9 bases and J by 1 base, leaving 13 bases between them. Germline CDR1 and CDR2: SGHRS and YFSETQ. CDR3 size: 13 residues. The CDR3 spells CATRSLANTEAFF. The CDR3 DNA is TGCGCCACTAGATCCCTAGCGAACACTGAAGCTTTCTTT.

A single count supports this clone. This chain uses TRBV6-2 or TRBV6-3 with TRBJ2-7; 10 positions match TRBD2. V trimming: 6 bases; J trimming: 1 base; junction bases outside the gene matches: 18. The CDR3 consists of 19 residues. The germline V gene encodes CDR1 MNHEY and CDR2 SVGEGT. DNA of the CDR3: TGTGCCAGCAGCCCGCTGACTAGCGGGCGGTCAGGTCGATCCTACGAGCAGTACTTC. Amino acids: CASSPLTSGRSGRSYEQYF.

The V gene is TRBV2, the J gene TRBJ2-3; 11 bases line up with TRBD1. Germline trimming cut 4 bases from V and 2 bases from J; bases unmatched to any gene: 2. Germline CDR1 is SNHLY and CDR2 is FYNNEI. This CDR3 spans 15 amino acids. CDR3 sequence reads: CASSGDRGNTDTQYF. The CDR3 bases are TGTGCCAGCAGTGGGGACAGGGGGAACACAGATACGCAGTATTTT.

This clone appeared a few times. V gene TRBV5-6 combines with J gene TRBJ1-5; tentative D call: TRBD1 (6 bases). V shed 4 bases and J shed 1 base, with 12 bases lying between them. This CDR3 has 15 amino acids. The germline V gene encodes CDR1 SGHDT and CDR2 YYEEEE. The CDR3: CASSQGRASNQPQHF. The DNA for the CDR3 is TGTGCCAGCAGCCAGGGGCGAGCCAGCAATCAGCCCCAGCATTTT.

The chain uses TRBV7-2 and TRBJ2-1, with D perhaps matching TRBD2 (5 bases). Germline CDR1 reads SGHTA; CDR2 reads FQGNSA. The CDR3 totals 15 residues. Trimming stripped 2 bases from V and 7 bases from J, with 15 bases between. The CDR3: CASSLNSAGRNEQFF. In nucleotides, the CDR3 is TGTGCCAGCAGCTTAAATTCTGCGGGTCGGAATGAGCAGTTCTTC.

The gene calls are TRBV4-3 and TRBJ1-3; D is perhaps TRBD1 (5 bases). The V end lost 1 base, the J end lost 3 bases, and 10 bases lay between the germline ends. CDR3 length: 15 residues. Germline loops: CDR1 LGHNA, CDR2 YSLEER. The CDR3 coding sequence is TGCGCCAGCAGCCAAGGGGGCGCCTATGGAAACACCATATATTTT. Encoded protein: CASSQGGAYGNTIYF.

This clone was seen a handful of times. The CDR3 loop is CASSSSGGAATGELFF. In nucleotides, the CDR3 is TGTGCCAGTAGTTCTAGCGGGGGGGCCGCCACCGGGGAGCTGTTTTTT. This chain uses TRBV19 with TRBJ2-2; 12 nucleotides line up with TRBD2. This CDR3 is built from 16 residues. V shed 5 bases and J 4 bases; nucleotides not matched to a gene: 5. Germline V gives CDR1 LNHDA, CDR2 SQIVND (reference sequence).

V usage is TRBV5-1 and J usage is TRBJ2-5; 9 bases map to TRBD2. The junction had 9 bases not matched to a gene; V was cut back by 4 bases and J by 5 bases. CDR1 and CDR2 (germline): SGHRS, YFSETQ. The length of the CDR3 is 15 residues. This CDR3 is CASSPAGGPRETQYF. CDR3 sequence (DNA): TGCGCCAGCAGCCCGGCGGGGGGGCCAAGGGAGACCCAGTACTTC.

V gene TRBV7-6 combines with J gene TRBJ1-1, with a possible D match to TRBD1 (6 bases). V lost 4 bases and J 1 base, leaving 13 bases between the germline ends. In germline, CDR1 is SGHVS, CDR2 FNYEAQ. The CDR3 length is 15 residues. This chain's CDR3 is CASSYNLQGNTEAFF. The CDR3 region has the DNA TGTGCCAGCAGCTACAATTTACAGGGGAACACTGAAGCTTTCTTT.

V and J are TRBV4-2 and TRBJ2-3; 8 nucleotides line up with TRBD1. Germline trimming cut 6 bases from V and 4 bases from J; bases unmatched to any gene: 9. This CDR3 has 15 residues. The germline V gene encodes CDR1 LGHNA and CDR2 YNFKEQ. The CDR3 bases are TGTGCCAGCAGTCAGGGGACAGGCTTGGCAGATACGCAGTATTTT. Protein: CASSQGTGLADTQYF.